This T cell receptor beta chain stems from a study of blood T cells in healthy people across ages. RNA extraction gave at least 5 micrograms of total RNA per sample. This clonotype has more than one count but fewer than ten. Through a sample-barcoded 5' primer and a J-beta primer mix, a second PCR was run for roughly 7 to 11 cycles. Every cDNA molecule bore a tag from a template-switch adaptor containing 12 random nucleotides. TCRdb analysed the 5' RACE reads with MiXCR anew, one entry per CDR3 protein. The data contain fewer than 1,000,000 distinct CDR3 sequences, more than 40% of them singletons. With V trimmed by 4 bases and J by 5 bases, 7 bases remained unmatched. The CDR3 extends over 14 amino acids. Per germline, CDR1 LNHNV and CDR2 YYDKDF (reference sequence).

The material sequenced was blood. This chain connects TRBV15 to TRBJ2-7; 8 bases agree with TRBD1. This receptor was taken from a man in his 60s in good health. The chain's CDR3 is CATSTGTGTHEQYF. For the CDR3, the DNA is TGTGCCACCAGCACCGGGACAGGAACCCACGAGCAGTACTTC. Full variable domain (outside the CDR3, taken from reference TRBV15 and TRBJ2-7): DAMVIQNPRYQVTQFGKPVTLSCSQTLNHNVMYWYQQKSSQAPKLLFHYYDKDFNNEADTPDNFQSRRPNTSFCFLDIRSPGLGDTAMYLCATSTGTGTHEQYFGPGTRLTVT.